This T cell receptor beta chain is drawn from a study of shared clonotypes between healthy human individuals. Whole-study results and caveats: Large depth notwithstanding, sorted-subset sequencing proved incomplete by rarefaction.

In the case of this clone: Its matching antigen is unknown.

The split of CD4+ cells yielded CD45RA+ naive and CD45RA-negative memory subsets. As processed by the authors: Filtering differed because ImmunoSEQ produced junction-only sequences that carried no quality scores. The table came from immunoSEQ multiplex PCR; TCRdb's copy has only in-frame clones and leaves some out. V and J calls and clone size follow that table, whereas D and trimming were derived from the DNA. The sample includes 980,000 or so clones, approximately 80% of them seen just once. This clonotype was sampled from a man aged 18-30 years in good health. Sequenced sample: memory CD4+ T cells sorted from blood. Subset defined: CD45RA-negative fraction.

In DNA, the CDR3 is TGTGCCAGCAGCTCTAAGGGACCAGTTGAAGCTTTCTTT. This codes for CASSSKGPVEAFF. The rearrangement links TRBV7-9 to TRBJ1-1; possibly TRBD1 for D (5 bases). Trimming removed 4 bases at V and 7 bases at J, with 13 bases between. Germline CDR1 and CDR2: SEHNR and FQNEAQ (reference sequence). The CDR3 has 13 amino acids.